Shown below are 7 T cell receptor beta chains from a single sample sequenced in a study of identical twins' blood T cells. TCRdb used MiXCR to reprocess the 5' RACE reads, holding one entry per CDR3 protein. Of around 380,000 distinct CDR3 sequences listed, over 25% were seen once; the top ten hold approximately 6.6%. The source material was PBMCs. Every receptor here comes from a woman aged 18-49 years in good health.

A word on this clonotype: The junction does not match germline at one end; this may be a read error. This chain connects TRBV6-2 or TRBV6-3 to TRBJ1-1; 8 positions agree with TRBD1. The CDR3 sequence is 16 residues long. Germline V gene data show CDR1 as MNHEY and CDR2 as SVGEGT. The CDR3 DNA sequence: TGTGCCAGCAGTTACTCGACAGGGGCCCACGACACTGAAGTTTTCTTT. As protein: CASSYSTGAHDTEVFF.

This clonotype was recorded a few times. Mismatch with germline at one junction end may stem from a read error. This chain links TRBV20-1 with TRBJ1-1, with D tentatively TRBD1 (5 bases). This CDR3 has 14 residues. CDR1 and CDR2 (germline): DFQATT, SNEGSKA (reference sequence). The CDR3 DNA reads TGCAGTGCCCTTGAGGGGACCATGAACACTGGAGCTTTCTTT. It encodes CSALEGTMNTGAFF.

V usage is TRBV5-1 and J usage is TRBJ2-1; 7 positions agree with TRBD1. The CDR3 contains 15 residues. Trimming removed 4 bases from V and 5 bases from J; junction bases left unmatched: 9. Looked up from germline, CDR1 is SGHRS and CDR2 is YFSETQ. Here the CDR3 DNA reads TGCGCCAGCAGCGCAAGACAGGGTATGAACAATGAGCAGTTCTTC. It specifies CASSARQGMNNEQFF.

This chain links TRBV7-9 with TRBJ2-1; 11 positions match TRBD2. This CDR3 comprises 16 residues. V shed 7 bases and J 9 bases; nucleotides not matched to a gene: 14. The germline CDR1 and CDR2 sequences are SEHNR and FQNEAQ (reference sequence). The CDR3 loop reads CASTPRPGLAVGEQFF. The CDR3 bases are TGTGCCAGCACACCCCGGCCGGGACTAGCGGTCGGTGAGCAGTTCTTC.

Only a few counts were recorded for this clonotype. The junction departs from germline at one end; a sequencing error may be responsible. This rearrangement joins TRBV18 to TRBJ1-2, with D unresolved. This CDR3 has 16 amino acids. CDR1 KGHSH and CDR2 LQKENI come from the germline V gene. CDR3 coding DNA: TGTGCCAGCTCACCTTCAGGAGGCGGATCCAACTATGGCTACGCCTTC. Protein sequence: CASSPSGGGSNYGYAF.

V and J are TRBV11-1 and TRBJ2-3; D uncertain. The CDR3 is 14 amino acids. Trimming shortened V by 7 bases and J by 3 bases, and 14 bases separated the two germline ends. CDR1 is SGHAT and CDR2 is FQDESV in the germline V gene (reference sequence). Here the CDR3 DNA reads TGTGCCAGCACCAAACTCGGTCGGACAGATACGCAGTATTTT. Its translation is CASTKLGRTDTQYF. Looking up the rest from reference TRBV11-1 and TRBJ2-3 gives the full variable domain: EAEVAQSPRYKITEKSQAVAFWCDPISGHATLYWYRQILGQGPELLVQFQDESVVDDSQLPKDRFSAERLKGVDSTLKIQPAELGDSAMYLCASTKLGRTDTQYFGPGTRLTVL.

Remarks on this clonotype: Being one base from a much bigger clone, this may be a read error. V is TRBV7-8 and J is TRBJ1-2, with D tentatively TRBD1 (6 bases). This CDR3 contains 13 residues. Germline V gives CDR1 SGHVS, CDR2 FQNEAQ. CDR3 nucleotide sequence: TGTGCCTGCAGCGAAGGACAGAGCTATGGCTACACCTTC. It translates to CACSEGQSYGYTF.